The next 15 T cell receptor beta chains were all read from a single sample in a study of cytomegalovirus exposure and HLA in healthy donors. The primer mix had 60 Vbeta and 13 Jbeta primers. Here immunoSEQ multiplex PCR was the method, and the copy in TCRdb shows in-frame clones only, minus some. This repertoire shows some 190,000 clones, 75% to 85% found once; its top ten account for 11% to 15%. Sequenced input: PBMCs. The receptors stem from a woman under 40 in good health and CMV-seropositive.

This clone was seen a few times. This chain links TRBV4-1 with TRBJ2-7; 10 bases align to TRBD2. V gave up 4 bases and J gave up 4 bases; unmatched junction bases: 19. Germline CDR1 MGHRA, CDR2 YSYEKL. The CDR3 extends over 19 amino acids. The CDR3 region is CASSPSAAKREGHFYEQYF. CDR3 in DNA: TGCGCCAGCAGCCCATCCGCGGCAAAGCGGGAGGGCCATTTTTACGAGCAGTACTTC.

V usage is TRBV2 and J usage is TRBJ1-3; D not certain. Germline-derived CDR1 and CDR2 are SNHLY and FYNNEI. The V gene lost 5 bases and the J gene lost 0 bases, with 11 bases spanning the gap. The CDR3 spans 15 residues. CDR3 residues: CASSLGLHSGNTIYF. The CDR3 DNA sequence: TGTGCCAGCAGTCTTGGACTGCACTCTGGAAACACCATATATTTT.

V gene TRBV28 combines with J gene TRBJ2-7; the D gene is possibly TRBD1 (6 bases). The CDR3 is 12 amino acids. Germline-derived CDR1 and CDR2 are MDHEN and SYDVKM. V lost 8 bases to trimming and J lost 7 bases, with 15 bases between them. CDR3 in amino acids: CASRGTPREQYF. CDR3 DNA: TGTGCCAGCCGTGGGACACCGAGAGAGCAGTACTTC.

This chain connects TRBV7-2 to TRBJ1-5, with a possible D match to TRBD1 (5 bases). Trimming removed 2 bases from V and 7 bases from J, with 12 bases in between. Germline V lookup: CDR1 SGHTA, CDR2 FQGNSA. The CDR3 is 14 residues long. Here the CDR3 DNA reads TGTGCCAGCAGCTTAAACCAGGGTGGGCAGCCCCAGCATTTT. Its translation: CASSLNQGGQPQHF.

The chain is built from TRBV18 and TRBJ2-5, with D possibly matching TRBD2 (5 bases). The V end was cut by 6 bases, the J end by 2 bases, with 7 bases between. Per the germline V gene, CDR1 is KGHSH and CDR2 is LQKENI. This CDR3 has 12 amino acids. CDR3 protein: CASSRLQETQYF. The CDR3 DNA follows: TGTGCCAGCTCTAGACTACAAGAGACCCAGTACTTC.

In its sample, this clone was seen a few times. The chain recombines TRBV2 with TRBJ2-1; possibly TRBD1 for D (5 bases). The V gene lost 1 base and the J gene lost 5 bases, with 9 bases spanning the gap. Per the germline V gene, CDR1 is SNHLY and CDR2 is FYNNEI. This CDR3 has 14 amino acids. CDR3 DNA: TGTGCCAGCAGTGAAGAGACAGTTAACAATGAGCAGTTCTTC. Amino acid sequence: CASSEETVNNEQFF.

The chain recombines TRBV19 with TRBJ2-7, with 8 bases aligning to TRBD2. Unmatched junction bases numbered 4, after V lost 6 bases and J lost 3 bases. The CDR3 is 13 residues long. Germline loops: CDR1 LNHDA, CDR2 SQIVND (reference sequence). The CDR3 spells CASSGRADYEQYF. Written as DNA, the CDR3 is TGTGCCAGTAGCGGGAGGGCCGACTACGAGCAGTACTTC.

The chain combines TRBV30 with TRBJ2-1; the match to TRBD1 covers 8 bases. The CDR3 sequence is 15 residues long. V dropped 2 bases and J dropped 13; count of bases not matched to a gene: 16. From germline, CDR1 is GTSNPN and CDR2 SVGIG (reference sequence). This CDR3 reads CAWSTLWTGISPQFF. The CDR3 DNA follows: TGTGCCTGGAGTACCTTATGGACAGGGATAAGTCCACAGTTCTTC.

The chain joins TRBV2 to TRBJ2-3; tentative D call: TRBD1 (5 bases). The germline CDR1 and CDR2 sequences are SNHLY and FYNNEI. V was clipped by 8 bases and J by 0 bases, with 12 bases between them. This CDR3 is built from 14 residues. This chain's CDR3 is CASHKGPSTDTQYF. The DNA of the CDR3 is TGTGCCAGCCATAAGGGGCCCAGCACAGATACGCAGTATTTT.

In the case of this clone: Compared with germline, one end of the junction differs, possibly owing to a read error. The same CDR3 is also encoded by other DNA sequences in this sample. The V and J genes are TRBV19 and TRBJ1-6; D gene uncertain. Per the germline V gene, CDR1 is LNHDA and CDR2 is SQIVND (reference sequence). The CDR3 runs 15 residues. The CDR3 bases are TGTGCCAGTAGTATAATGAGCTCCTATAATTCACCCCTTCACTTT. Its translation: CASSIMSSYNSPLHF.

V and J are TRBV4-1 and TRBJ2-1, with D maybe TRBD1 (5 bases). Looked up from germline, CDR1 is MGHRA and CDR2 is YSYEKL. With 4 bases removed from V and 7 bases from J, the gap between germline ends came to 23 bases. The CDR3 length is 17 residues. DNA for the CDR3: TGCGCCAGCAGCCCCCTGCCCCCGCCGTCACAGGCGAATGAGCAGTTCTTC. This sequence encodes CASSPLPPPSQANEQFF.

The genes are TRBV6-1 and TRBJ2-6; D ambiguous. V shed 0 bases and J shed 3 bases, with 12 bases lying between them. Germline values: CDR1 MNHNS, CDR2 SASEGT. The CDR3 totals 17 residues. CDR3 DNA: TGTGCCAGCAGTGAAGCAGGAGCGTTGGATGGGGCCAACGTCCTGACTTTC. This encodes CASSEAGALDGANVLTF.

V gene TRBV5-4 combines with J gene TRBJ2-2; 11 bases fit TRBD2. Germline values: CDR1 SGHNT, CDR2 YYREEE (reference sequence). The CDR3 spans 16 residues. The J segment lost 8 bases and the V segment lost 1 base, leaving 7 bases of the junction unmatched. CDR3 nucleotide sequence: TGTGCCAGCAGCTTGTTTACTAGCGGGAGTCGGGGGGAGCTGTTTTTT. Its translation is CASSLFTSGSRGELFF.

The rearrangement joins TRBV28 to TRBJ2-2; 15 nucleotides line up with TRBD2. V lost 5 bases to trimming and J lost 4 bases; unmatched junction nucleotides: 11. The germline V gene has CDR1 MDHEN and CDR2 SYDVKM. CDR3 length: 19 amino acids. The CDR3 region is CASSPLPGLAGGVTGELFF. CDR3 sequence (DNA): TGTGCCAGCAGTCCACTACCGGGACTAGCGGGAGGCGTCACCGGGGAGCTGTTTTTT.

This rearrangement joins TRBV6-6 to TRBJ1-2, with D maybe TRBD1 (5 bases). The V gene lost 1 base and the J gene lost 4 bases, with 10 bases spanning the gap. The CDR3 runs 14 residues. Per germline, CDR1 MNHNY and CDR2 SVGAGI (reference sequence). CDR3 residues: CASSYLGVSYGYTF. The CDR3 bases are TGTGCCAGCAGTTACTTAGGGGTGTCCTATGGCTACACCTTC.